This TCR beta chain is drawn from a study of cytomegalovirus exposure and HLA in healthy donors (dated by TCRdb to 2016 to 2017). Context from the whole study: According to an earlier analysis of 450 to 650 of the donors, roughly 180 million T cells yielded 117 million unique TCR beta sequences and about 300 Gb of sequence data. Among the approximately 430 genotyped donors, around 81% belonged to the genetic ancestry cluster associated with self-reported Caucasian donors. In addition to the first cohort of 666 subjects, a separate validation cohort of 100 to 150 different subjects was used. Approximately 300 gigabases of sequencing data and approximately 92 million unique TCR sequences made up an early release that covered some 640 HLA-typed donors. Donor age, sex, ethnicity and CMV serostatus were compiled together with the repertoire data. Genome-wide SNP genotypes for about 55% of the roughly 670 donors were used in a later genetic analysis, which treated that subset as a discovery cohort. The T cell repertoires of several hundred subjects were profiled by immunosequencing and related to cytomegalovirus serostatus. A later analysis re-examined previously published TCR beta repertoires from several hundred donors and added high-resolution HLA genotyping to investigate patterns of TCR occurrence. High-throughput TCR immunosequencing, statistical association of individual TCRs with disease status, and machine learning were combined to predict cytomegalovirus infection status. Roughly 5 DR-DQ haplotypes were handled as single units for association and clustering, since linkage in the cohort was strong. Among around 400 genotyped donors of the cohort, an average of approximately 240,000 unique TCR beta nucleotide sequences was sequenced per donor, of which 15% to 20% were non-productive. Typing coverage differed by locus: A, B, C, DRB1 and DQB1 were typed in about 620-640 donors, DQA1 in about 500, DPA1 in 600 to 610, and DPB1 in just under 480. Every discovery cohort repertoire had been produced on one sequencing platform. To decide whether each TCR beta V gene segment behaved as functional or pseudogenic, an earlier analysis of 587 of the donors relied on high-throughput TCR beta sequencing. The study was designed to test whether signatures of past pathogen exposure could be identified by cataloging public T cell receptors. Both class I and class II loci were covered by HLA typing, at four-digit resolution. The later analysis used no new phenotypic data to find candidate immune exposures, relying instead on TCR beta sequences and their occurrence across donors.

The CDR3 spans 14 residues, from the cysteine through the phenylalanine. This entry keeps only the CDR3 DNA: 42 bases, framed from base 1. Reading the germline V gene gives CDR1 KGHSH and CDR2 LQKENI. V is clipped by 2 bases and J by 5 bases, and the sequence between their germline boundaries is 10 bases long. Library preparation employed the immunoSEQ multiplex PCR assay. For the multiplex PCR, a mixture combining 60 forward primers for TCR Vbeta segments and 13 reverse primers for TCR Jbeta segments was used. The CDR3 region of rearranged TCR beta genes was amplified from genomic DNA by a multiplex PCR assay. The Illumina HiSeq System was used to sequence the amplified TCR beta libraries as 87-base-pair reads. The published analysis was carried out like this. In a later analysis, some 80 million unique TCR beta chains were counted across the 650 to 700 repertoires, and roughly 10 million of these chains were shared by at least two donors. To remove PCR and sequencing errors, raw reads were error-corrected and collapsed into unique sequences using a nearest-neighbor algorithm that merged closely related sequences. CDR3 sequences were aligned to IMGT reference sequences to assign V, D and J gene segments. Each retained sequence needed at least a six-nucleotide match to both a V gene segment and a J gene segment. Rearrangements were classified as productive when the CDR3 lacked stop codons and remained in frame with V and J, and all other rearrangements were classified as non-productive. CDR3 was defined by IMGT convention, running from the second conserved V-encoded cysteine to the conserved J-encoded phenylalanine. The earlier analysis of some 600 of the donors excluded sequences that lacked an unambiguous match to a single V gene segment. In an earlier analysis of about 590 of the donors, a V segment was called functional when productive rearrangements were above 56.7%, and segregating when the standard deviation between donors exceeded 5%. A statistical classification framework was built to diagnose cytomegalovirus status from the catalog of TCR beta chain sequences. In a later analysis, TCR nucleotide sequences were compared against IMGT/GENE-DB human TR gene sequences so that V and J genes could be assigned. Using the TCRdist pipeline, a later analysis assigned CDR3 sequences along with most-parsimonious VDJ recombination scenarios. In a later analysis, each TCR beta chain was defined by its CDR3 amino acid sequence together with its V-gene family, and reads lacking a unique V-gene family were excluded. In a later analysis, fewer than 650 highly shared, low-generation-probability nucleotide sequences were removed to address suspected cross-contamination and a sequencing artifact. In a later analysis, a clonal expansion index for each public chain was calculated from normalized within-repertoire ranks of inferred template counts. In a later analysis, generation probabilities were computed with a VDJ recombination model fitted to out-of-frame rearrangements, and the resulting probabilities were checked against IGoR. In a later analysis, TCR-TCR, TCR-HLA and TCR-CMV co-occurrence was scored with hypergeometric tests, and a repertoire-size bias correction was applied to TCR pairs. In a later analysis, false discovery rates were estimated by permuting HLA or CMV assignments 20 times. In a later analysis, co-occurring TCRs were grouped using DBSCAN, with TCRdist sequence similarity added in when clustering inside HLA-allele-positive subsets. Repertoires with fewer than 30,000 or more than 120,000 public chains were left out of co-occurrence clustering, as were five repertoires with anomalous nucleotide sharing. In TCRdb, the immuneACCESS table is reduced to in-frame sequences with V and J assigned. These tables do not hold every clone; where another copy was compared, an unresolved V gene accounts for under half, and the others remain unexplained. That table gives V, J and clone size, and the DNA gave D and trimming. Counted in this sample were about 160,000 clones; approximately 79% of them appeared once. The ten biggest clones cover 1.3% to 1.5% of the sample.

Comments on this clone: Its antigen is not yet known. Base qualities were left out, and no much larger clone turns up one base away. Other DNA variants within this sample encode the same CDR3.

Results the study describes overall, beyond this receptor: Because counts were too low, under 20 rarely observed V segments, including chromosome 9 orphons, were left out of the earlier analysis of 500 to 650 of the donors. Sequencing depth was assumed to be roughly uniform across donors in the presence/absence analyses, though that assumption may not hold. In a later analysis, most CMV-associated TCR beta chains were found to appear HLA-restricted, with HLA associations seemingly driven largely by CMV exposure. Assigning TCR associations to individual alleles was difficult when HLA alleles, especially DR and DQ, strongly co-occurred. The cohort was sequenced for TCR beta chains only, and without alpha or paired-chain data the features that could be detected were limited. Several of the top co-occurrence clusters appeared to be linked to parvovirus B19, influenza, CMV and Epstein-Barr virus, according to a later analysis. The authors suggested that the approach could potentially be extended to other disease states and immunological phenotypes. In a later analysis, HLA-associated TCR beta chains were found to be more clonally expanded and to have lower generation probabilities than equally common non-associated chains. A later analysis associated 15,000 to 20,000 TCR beta sequences with specific HLA alleles at a false discovery rate of 0.05. In both the original and validation cohorts, the classifier was reported to diagnose cytomegalovirus status with high specificity and sensitivity. A further reported finding was that TCR beta sequences accurately predicted the HLA-A and HLA-B alleles for most subjects in the first cohort. According to a later analysis, TCR association rates differed among HLA loci, with DRB1 alleles showing the most associated TCRs and HLA-C alleles showing the fewest. Some IMGT-functional V segments, including TRBV6-2 and TRBV6-3, could not be distinguished by the 87-base-pair reads and were therefore excluded. A few of the identified cytomegalovirus-associated TCR beta chains were confirmed in vitro to be specific for cytomegalovirus antigens. Most TCR sequences were observed very rarely across donors, whereas some public TCRs were present in many individuals. A cluster of highly shared sequence variants was judged likely to represent a technical artifact of the sequencing pipeline. A total of about 150 TCR beta chains were listed by the study as associated with cytomegalovirus. For the cohort, immune exposure information was limited to CMV serostatus. Correlated functional status among segregating V segments might be attributable to linkage disequilibrium, but an unknown experimental factor could not be ruled out. An earlier analysis of around 500 of the donors showed that most TCR beta V segments appeared in productive rearrangements either about 87% or about 30% of the time, which broadly matched IMGT annotations. HLA typing was unavailable for some donors at each locus, so association tests used only the typed subset. V-gene and J-gene trimming of TCR beta chains was associated with a missense DCLRE1C variant in a later genetic analysis, and the association was replicated in an independent cohort. A later genetic analysis reported fewer N-insertions in productive TCRs among donors in an Asian-associated ancestry cluster than the approximately 670-donor mean.

In total, fewer than 750 healthy bone marrow donors made up the cohort. Cohort members were all nominally healthy when sampled, although unrecorded immune exposures were likely present. The donor tested CMV seronegative and was one of the 352 seronegative cohort members. Each donor provided a peripheral blood sample, and peripheral blood mononuclear cells were used for TCR beta sequencing. The Qiagen DNeasy Blood Extraction Kit was used to extract genomic DNA from the blood cell samples. Source material: PBMCs. This sequence originates from a man aged 55 to 69 in good health and CMV-seronegative. The sequence is built from TRBV18 and TRBJ1-5; confidence is insufficient to name the D gene. The CDR3 in this case is CASSPEAADQPQHF. In nucleotides, the sequence is TGTGCCAGCTCACCAGAAGCTGCTGATCAGCCCCAGCATTTT.